These T cell receptor beta chains were read from a single sample in a study of T cell repertoires in cytomegalovirus infection. TCRdb re-analysed the reads in MiXCR, keeping a single row per CDR3 protein. The table lists more than 350,000 distinct CDR3 sequences, under 40% of them singletons, with roughly 13% in the top ten. What was sequenced was PBMCs. The receptors were sampled from a human donor in good health (CMV status not recorded). Some clones in this sample may be carry-over from other donors' samples. CDR3s include the opening cysteine and the closing phenylalanine or tryptophan. D genes are given only for firm matches. Size is omitted from some rows. Given values are once, few, many or a class for expanded clones.

>TRBV7-2|TRBD1|TRBJ2-1|many
TGTGCCAGCAGCCCGGACAGGGGGGGCGATGAGCAGTTCTTC
CASSPDRGGDEQFF
>TRBV14|TRBD1|TRBJ1-1|few
TGTGCCAGCAGCCAACAGACAGGGTACACTGAAGCTTTCTTT
CASSQQTGYTEAFF
>TRBV9|.|TRBJ2-3|once
TGTGCCAGCAGCGTAGACCCTCCGGGACTCAGCACAGATACGCAGTATTTT
CASSVDPPGLSTDTQYF
>TRBV7-8|.|TRBJ1-1|.
TGTGCCAGCAGCTTAGCGTCACACGTCCCCGCACTTCCCACTGAAGCTTTCTTT
CASSLASHVPALPTEAFF
>TRBV7-2|TRBD1|TRBJ1-6|few
TGTGCCAGCAGCGCGGGACAGGGCGATAATTCACCCCTCCACTTT
CASSAGQGDNSPLHF
>TRBV7-9|.|TRBJ1-3|many
TGTGCCAGCAGTCCTAGCGGAAACACCATATATTTT
CASSPSGNTIYF
>TRBV12-3/TRBV12-4|.|TRBJ2-5|few
TGTGCCAGCAGTCCAGAGGGGCAGGAGACCCAGTACTTC
CASSPEGQETQYF
>TRBV2|TRBD1|TRBJ2-7|.
TGTGCCAGCAGTGAGTGGGACAGGGGCCTCCAGGACGAGCAGTACTTC
CASSEWDRGLQDEQYF
>TRBV5-4|.|TRBJ1-6|many
TGTGCCAGCAGCGGAGGACAGTTTAATTCACCCCTCCACTTT
CASSGGQFNSPLHF
>TRBV19|.|TRBJ1-5|.
TGTGCCAGTAATCCCCTAGCCAGCAATCAGCCCCAGCATTTT
CASNPLASNQPQHF
>TRBV12-3/TRBV12-4|.|TRBJ2-7|few
TGTGCCAGCAGCCGAAAAGGTCATCCCAATAACGAGCAGTACTTC
CASSRKGHPNNEQYF
>TRBV28|TRBD2|TRBJ2-5|many
TGTGCCAGCAGTTTGACTAGCGGGGGGCAAGAGACCCAGTACTTC
CASSLTSGGQETQYF
>TRBV6-2/TRBV6-3|.|TRBJ2-3|.
TGTGCCAGCAGTACACTCCGAAATACGCAGTATTTT
CASSTLRNTQYF
>TRBV11-2|.|TRBJ2-3|.
TGTGCCAGCAGAGTGGAGCGAAACCCGATCACAGAGACGCAGTTTTTT
CASRVERNPITETQFF
>TRBV20-1|TRBD2|TRBJ2-7|.
TGCAGTGCTAGAACCGCTCGTCGAGCGGGGGGCGACGAGCAGTACTTC
CSARTARRAGGDEQYF
>TRBV27|.|TRBJ1-4|.
TGTGCCAGCAGCCCCACGATGACAGGTTTTTTCGCGGGGGAAAAACTGTTTTTT
CASSPTMTGFFAGEKLFF
>TRBV28|.|TRBJ1-5|.
TGTGCCAGCAGTCCCCTGGACAAACTTCATAGCAATCAGCCCCAGCATTTT
CASSPLDKLHSNQPQHF
>TRBV7-9|TRBD1|TRBJ2-7|few
TGTGCCAGCAGCTTACCGGGACAGCGGAATTCCTACGAGCAGTACTTC
CASSLPGQRNSYEQYF
>TRBV7-2|.|TRBJ1-3|many
TGTGCCAGCAGCCCCCCGGGGGGTGGCTCTGGAAACACCATATATTTT
CASSPPGGGSGNTIYF
>TRBV6-1|TRBD2|TRBJ2-5|many
TGTGCCAGCAGCTCGGGACTAGGCCAAGAGACCCAGTACTTC
CASSSGLGQETQYF
>TRBV2|.|TRBJ2-1|.
TGTGCCAGCAGTGAGGGGCAGGCTCTGAGTTCTGTGCAGTTCTTC
CASSEGQALSSVQFF
>TRBV12-3/TRBV12-4|.|TRBJ1-5|.
TGTGCCTCCGCCAGCAGATTGGAGCCCCAGCATTTT
CASASRLEPQHF
>TRBV20-1|.|TRBJ1-3|.
TGCAGTGCTAGAGATGGTGGGACTGGAAACACCATATATTTT
CSARDGGTGNTIYF
>TRBV7-2|.|TRBJ1-6|many
TGTGCCAGCAGCTCGGACAACTCCTATAATTCACCCCTCCACTTT
CASSSDNSYNSPLHF
>TRBV24-1|.|TRBJ2-7|few
TGTGCCACCAGTCCAGGGTCCTACGAGCAGTACTTC
CATSPGSYEQYF
>TRBV7-8|TRBD1|TRBJ1-4|.
TGTGCCAGCAGCTTAATATTTGGGAACTGGACAGGGTTCGGTGGGCTGTTTTTT
CASSLIFGNWTGFGGLFF
>TRBV7-6|TRBD2|TRBJ2-3|few
TGTGCCAGCAGCAAACGTGGACTAGCGGGGAGCTTAGGAGATACGCAGTATTTT
CASSKRGLAGSLGDTQYF
>TRBV11-2|.|TRBJ2-3|.
TGTGCCAGCAGCTGGGGCACAGAGACGAAGTATTTT
CASSWGTETKYF
>TRBV4-3|.|TRBJ2-3|.
TGCGCCAGCAGCCAGCCAGTAGGGCGGGGAAGCACAGATACGCAGTATTTT
CASSQPVGRGSTDTQYF
>TRBV6-1|.|TRBJ2-4|.
TGTGCCACCATTGCGCCCCAGGGGGGACTAGCCAAAAACATTCAGTACTTC
CATIAPQGGLAKNIQYF
>TRBV5-6|.|TRBJ2-1|few
TGTGCCAGCAGCTTTTTGGTGGCAGGGAAGGATCGGAATGAGCAGTTCTTC
CASSFLVAGKDRNEQFF
>TRBV11-2|TRBD1|TRBJ2-7|many
TGTGCCAGCAGCTCAGCCGTGGGACAGGGGAGATTCGAGCAGTACTTC
CASSSAVGQGRFEQYF
>TRBV5-1|TRBD1|TRBJ2-7|.
TGCGCCAGCAGCTCGGGACAGGTCTCCTACGAGCCGTACTTC
CASSSGQVSYEPYF
>TRBV28|TRBD2|TRBJ2-7|.
TGTGCCAGCAGCTCCTGGGGGGGGAAGGCCTACGAGCAGTACTTC
CASSSWGGKAYEQYF
>TRBV11-3|TRBD2|TRBJ2-1|.
TGTGCCAGCAGCCCTTCCTCTGGGCGGGGGAGGAACAATGAGCAGTTCTTC
CASSPSSGRGRNNEQFF
>TRBV10-3|.|TRBJ2-7|.
TGTGCCCTAAGTGAGTATGCCGACCCTCTCGAGCAGTACTTC
CALSEYADPLEQYF
>TRBV14|.|TRBJ2-3|few
TGTGCCAGCAGCCAAGATCCGGGGGGCGCAGATACGCAGTATTTT
CASSQDPGGADTQYF
>TRBV10-3|.|TRBJ1-1|.
TGTGCCATCAGCTTCAGTGTAACTGTGAACACTGAATCTTTCTTT
CAISFSVTVNTESFF
>TRBV6-6|TRBD2|TRBJ2-3|many
TGTGCCAGCAGGCGACTAGCGGGGGGCACAGATACGCAGTATTTT
CASRRLAGGTDTQYF
>TRBV2|.|TRBJ2-6|.
TGTGCCAGCAGTCCCGGACTCCTCTCTGGGGCCAACGTCCTGACTTTC
CASSPGLLSGANVLTF
>TRBV6-2/TRBV6-3|TRBD2|TRBJ2-5|.
TGTGCCAGCAGAGAGGGGGGGACTAGTGTGAAGACCCAGTACTTC
CASREGGTSVKTQYF
>TRBV20-1|TRBD2|TRBJ2-4|.
TGCAGTGCTTTGGGTCCTAGCGGGGGGGCAATAAACATTCAGTACTTC
CSALGPSGGAINIQYF
>TRBV14|.|TRBJ1-4|few
TGTGCCAGCAGCCAAGAAGGCAGTCGGGCTAATGAAAAACTGTTTTTT
CASSQEGSRANEKLFF
>TRBV7-8|.|TRBJ2-5|many
TGTGCCAGCAGCTCTCTAGCGATCGAGACCCAGTACTTC
CASSSLAIETQYF
>TRBV28|.|TRBJ2-1|once
TGTGCCGGCAGTTTGCCCATCGGTGAGCAGTTCTTC
CAGSLPIGEQFF
>TRBV12-3/TRBV12-4|.|TRBJ1-5|few
TGTGCCAGCAGCCGAGGTTTTGGCAATCAGCCCCAGCATTTT
CASSRGFGNQPQHF
>TRBV6-6|.|TRBJ1-6|.
TGTGCCAGCAGTCCAGACAGTAGATCCCTCCACTTT
CASSPDSRSLHF
>TRBV7-2|.|TRBJ1-6|many
TGTGCCAGCAGCTTACTTGGGAGCTCCTATAATTCACCCCTCCACTTT
CASSLLGSSYNSPLHF
>TRBV6-4|.|TRBJ2-2|few
TGTGCCAGCGCCCTAGGAGGGTCCACCGGGGAGCTGTTTTTT
CASALGGSTGELFF
>TRBV11-2|.|TRBJ1-5|.
TGTGCCAGCAGCTTCGATAGGGTTCGCAATCAGCCCCAGCATTTT
CASSFDRVRNQPQHF
>TRBV28|TRBD2|TRBJ2-3|.
TGTGCCAGCAGTTTGGTGACTAGCGGGGGAACAGATACGCAGTATTTT
CASSLVTSGGTDTQYF
>TRBV10-3|.|TRBJ2-1|.
TGTGCCATCAGTGAGTCGCAAGGGCCCTACAATGAGCAGTTCTTC
CAISESQGPYNEQFF
>TRBV5-1|.|TRBJ2-2|.
TGCGCCAGCAGCTTGACAGGCTTTAACCTCGGGGAGCTGTTTTTT
CASSLTGFNLGELFF